What follows describes a single T cell receptor (beta chain). The antigen is undetermined. All patients were treatment-naive before thyroid surgery. This entry comes from a study of metastatic and nonmetastatic thyroid tumors. About the research overall: Peripheral blood and tumor or nodule samples from malignant and benign thyroid patients were compared. Study-wide results and caveats: In blood and tumor, TCR beta diversity was reportedly significantly higher in malignant thyroid tumors than in benign nodules.

In germline, CDR1 is SGHTA, CDR2 FQGTGA. V was cut by 5 bases and J by 6 bases, with 15 bases left in between. The CDR3 is 14 amino acids. Per the authors' pipeline: In papillary thyroid cancer, a distant-metastasis classifier was built using CDR3 differences across clinicopathological groups. TCRdb reassembled clones from the PCR reads with MiXCR. TCRdb, not the authors, supplied the V and J calls. The sample includes some 23,000 clones, roughly 11% of them seen just once. The rearrangement links TRBV7-3 to TRBJ2-3; D unresolved. The sample comprised blood. This clonotype was sampled from a female donor with papillary thyroid cancer or a benign thyroid nodule (not recorded which). Some clones in this sample may be carry-over from other donors' samples. DNA of the CDR3: TGTGCCAGCAGCCCCCTGGGTGGGCGGGATACGCAGTATTTT. Residues: CASSPLGGRDTQYF.